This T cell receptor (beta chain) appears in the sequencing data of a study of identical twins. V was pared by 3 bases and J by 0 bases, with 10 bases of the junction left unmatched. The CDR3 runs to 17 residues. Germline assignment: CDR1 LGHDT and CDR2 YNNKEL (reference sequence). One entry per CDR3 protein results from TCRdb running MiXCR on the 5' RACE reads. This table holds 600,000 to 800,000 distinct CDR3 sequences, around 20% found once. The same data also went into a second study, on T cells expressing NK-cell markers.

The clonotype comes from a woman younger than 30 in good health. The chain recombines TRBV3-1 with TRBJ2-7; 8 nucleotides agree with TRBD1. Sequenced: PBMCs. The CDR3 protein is CASSQAPGTGASYEQYF. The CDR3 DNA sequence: TGTGCCAGCAGCCAGGCCCCCGGGACAGGAGCCTCCTACGAGCAGTACTTC.